This T cell receptor beta chain stems from a study of sequential checkpoint blockade in melanoma. The CDR3 has 14 residues. Trimming cost V 4 bases and J 9 bases, with 16 bases left between them. Germline V gives CDR1 WNHNN, CDR2 SYGVQD (reference sequence). Clones were sequenced by immunoSEQ multiplex PCR, and TCRdb holds only the in-frame ones, with some missing. The sample consists of approximately 6,200 clones, about 90% of them appearing once. Specified treatment: randomized to nivolumab then ipilimumab (arm A) or the reverse (arm B). The sequence derives from a human donor with melanoma. This chain joins TRBV10-1 and TRBJ2-1; D might be TRBD1 (5 bases). The input for sequencing was CD8+ T cells sorted from blood (inferred from file names), taken from a patient given nivolumab and ipilimumab in sequence. CDR3 sequence reads: CASSGSERGAEQFF. In DNA, the CDR3 is TGCGCCAGCAGTGGGTCTGAAAGGGGTGCTGAGCAGTTCTTC.